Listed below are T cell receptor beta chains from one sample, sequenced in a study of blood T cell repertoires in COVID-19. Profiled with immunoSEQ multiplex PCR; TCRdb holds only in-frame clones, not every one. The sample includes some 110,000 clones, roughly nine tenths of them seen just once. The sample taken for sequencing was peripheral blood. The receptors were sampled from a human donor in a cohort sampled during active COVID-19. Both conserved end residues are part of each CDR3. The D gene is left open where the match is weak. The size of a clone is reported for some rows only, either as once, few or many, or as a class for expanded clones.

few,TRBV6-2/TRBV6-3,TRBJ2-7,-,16,TGTGCCAGCAGTTACGGAGGGCCGACGGGTAGAGACGAGCAGTACTTC,CASSYGGPTGRDEQYF
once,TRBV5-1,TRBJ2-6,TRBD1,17,TGCGCCAGCAGCACCTCCGGGACAGCTTCTGGGGCCAACGTCCTGACTTTC,CASSTSGTASGANVLTF
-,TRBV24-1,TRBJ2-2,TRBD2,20,TGTGCCACCAGTGATCCCAGACTAGCGGGAGGGCCAAGAGACACCGGGGAGCTGTTTTTT,CATSDPRLAGGPRDTGELFF
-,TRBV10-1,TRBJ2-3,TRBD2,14,TGCGCCAGCAGCCGCGGGGGGGCAGTAGATACGCAGTATTTT,CASSRGGAVDTQYF
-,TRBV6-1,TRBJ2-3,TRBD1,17,TGTGCCAGCAGTGCGTATCCGGGACAGGGCGCCACAGATACGCAGTATTTT,CASSAYPGQGATDTQYF
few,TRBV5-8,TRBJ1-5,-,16,TGTGCCAGCAGCTTGAGAAGGGCTAGCGGCAATCAGCCCCAGCATTTT,CASSLRRASGNQPQHF
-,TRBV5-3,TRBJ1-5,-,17,TGTGCCAGAAGCTGGGGGGAGAGTTCCTTGGGGAATCAGCCCCAGCATTTT,CARSWGESSLGNQPQHF
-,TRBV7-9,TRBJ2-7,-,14,TGTGCCAGCACCGACGTGGGGCAGGGATACGAGCAGTACTTC,CASTDVGQGYEQYF
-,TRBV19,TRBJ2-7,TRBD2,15,TGTGCCAGTAGTGCCCGGACTAGCGGCTCCTACGAGCAGTACTTC,CASSARTSGSYEQYF
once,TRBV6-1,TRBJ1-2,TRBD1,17,TGTGCCAGCAGTGACCCGGACAGGGGGTCGTCCCCCTATGGCTACACCTTC,CASSDPDRGSSPYGYTF
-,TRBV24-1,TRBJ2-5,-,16,TGTGCCACCAGTGTACCAGACGGGACAAAGAGGGAGACCCAGTACTTC,CATSVPDGTKRETQYF
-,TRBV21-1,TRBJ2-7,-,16,TGTGCCAGCAGCCCCCGGGGCGGGGGGGGCACCTACGAGCAGTACTTC,CASSPRGGGGTYEQYF
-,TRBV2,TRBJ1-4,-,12,TGTGCCAGCAGTGAAGAGGTGGGGCAACTGTTTTTT,CASSEEVGQLFF
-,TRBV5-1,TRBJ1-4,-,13,TGCGCCAGCAGCTGGACAGCACCTGAAAAACTGTTTTTT,CASSWTAPEKLFF
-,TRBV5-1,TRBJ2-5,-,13,TGCGCCAGCAGCCCCCTCAGCAGGGAGACCCAGTACTTC,CASSPLSRETQYF
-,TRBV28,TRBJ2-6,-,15,TGTGCCAGCAGGCTTGGGCAACCTGGGGCCAACGTCCTGACTTTC,CASRLGQPGANVLTF
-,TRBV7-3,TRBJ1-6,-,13,TGTGCCAGCAGCACGGGACAAAATTCACCCCTCCACTTT,CASSTGQNSPLHF
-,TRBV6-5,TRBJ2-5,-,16,TGTGCCAGCAGTTACTCAACAGGGACCGACAAAGGGACCCAGTACTTC,CASSYSTGTDKGTQYF
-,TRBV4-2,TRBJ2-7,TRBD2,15,TGTGCCAGCAGCCAAGATGGGGGGGTCGGGTACGAGCAGTACTTC,CASSQDGGVGYEQYF
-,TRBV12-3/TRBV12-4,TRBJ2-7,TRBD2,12,TGTGCCAGCAGTGTGGGACTAGCGGAGCAGTACTTC,CASSVGLAEQYF
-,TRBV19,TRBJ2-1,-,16,TGTGCCAGTAGTATTGGTGCGGCTAGCTCCTACAATGAGCAGTTCTTC,CASSIGAASSYNEQFF
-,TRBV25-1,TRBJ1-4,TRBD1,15,TGTGCCAGCAGCGACAGGGCCCGGGCTAATGAAAAACTGTTTTTT,CASSDRARANEKLFF
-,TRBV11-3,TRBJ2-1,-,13,TGTGCCAGCAGCGCCCCCAGCGACGGTGAGCAGTTCTTC,CASSAPSDGEQFF
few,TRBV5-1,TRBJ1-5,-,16,TGCGCCAGCAGCCCCCTCCCACAGGGCGCGAATCAGCCCCAGCATTTT,CASSPLPQGANQPQHF
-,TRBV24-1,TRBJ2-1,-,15,TGTGCCACCAGTGTTTTCGAGACTACCGTCGATGAGCAGTTCTTC,CATSVFETTVDEQFF
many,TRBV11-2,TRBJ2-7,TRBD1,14,TGTGCCAGCAGCACCTGGGACAGGGGCCACGAGCAGTACTTC,CASSTWDRGHEQYF
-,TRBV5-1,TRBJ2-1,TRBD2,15,TGCGCCAGCAGCGGGACTAGCGGGGGTTACAATGAGCAGTTCTTC,CASSGTSGGYNEQFF
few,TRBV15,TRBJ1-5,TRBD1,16,TGTGCCACCAGCAGAGTCGGGACAGGGCGTTATCAGCCCCAGCATTTT,CATSRVGTGRYQPQHF
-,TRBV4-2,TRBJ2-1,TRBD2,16,TGTGCCAGCAGCCTATATAGCGGGGGCCAATACAATGAGCAGTTCTTC,CASSLYSGGQYNEQFF
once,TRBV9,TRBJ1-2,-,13,TGTGCCAGCAGCGAAGAGACCCGGGGTGGCTACACCTTC,CASSEETRGGYTF
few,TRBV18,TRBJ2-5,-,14,TGTGCCAGCTCACCAGGGGAGAATCAAGAGACCCAGTACTTC,CASSPGENQETQYF
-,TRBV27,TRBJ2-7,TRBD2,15,TGTGCCAGCAGTCTGGTCAGCGGGAGAGTCCGGGAGCAGTACTTC,CASSLVSGRVREQYF
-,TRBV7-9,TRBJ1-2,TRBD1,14,TGTGCCAGCAGCTTAGTCCCAGGGGGTCATGGCTACACCTTC,CASSLVPGGHGYTF
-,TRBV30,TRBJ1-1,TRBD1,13,TGTGCCTGGAGTGCCGACAGGGGGACTGAAGCTTTCTTT,CAWSADRGTEAFF
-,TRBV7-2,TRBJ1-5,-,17,TGTGCCAGCAGCTTAGTTCCGGGGGGGTATAGCAATCAGCCCCAGCATTTT,CASSLVPGGYSNQPQHF
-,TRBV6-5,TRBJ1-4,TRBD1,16,TGTGCCAGCAGTTATGGAATCGGGACAGGGGATGAAAAACTGTTTTTT,CASSYGIGTGDEKLFF
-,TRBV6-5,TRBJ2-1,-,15,TGTGCCAGCAGTTACGGAAGGCGGGCCTACAATGAGCAGTTCTTC,CASSYGRRAYNEQFF
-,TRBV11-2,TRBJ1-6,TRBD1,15,TGTGCCAGCAGCTCTTCGACAGGGAAGAATTCACCCCTCCACTTT,CASSSSTGKNSPLHF
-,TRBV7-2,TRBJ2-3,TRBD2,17,TGTGCCAGCAGCTTAGCCCCACTAGCGGGGGGGTCAGATACGCAGTATTTT,CASSLAPLAGGSDTQYF
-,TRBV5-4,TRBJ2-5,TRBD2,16,TGTGCCAGCAGCCCCGGACTAGCGGGACTCCAAGAGACCCAGTACTTC,CASSPGLAGLQETQYF
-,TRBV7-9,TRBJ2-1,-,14,TGTGCCAGCAGCCGACTAGGAACGGCAAATGAGCAGTTCTTC,CASSRLGTANEQFF
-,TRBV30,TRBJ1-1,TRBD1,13,TGTGCCTGGACCCTGACAGGGGGAACTGAAGCTTTCTTT,CAWTLTGGTEAFF
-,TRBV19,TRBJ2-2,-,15,TGTGCCAGTTCCACACCCGGACAGAACACCGGGGAGCTGTTTTTT,CASSTPGQNTGELFF
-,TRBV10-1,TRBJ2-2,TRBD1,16,TGCGCCAGCAGTACCACAGGGGGCGCGGACACCGGGGAGCTGTTTTTT,CASSTTGGADTGELFF
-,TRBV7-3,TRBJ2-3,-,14,TGTGCCAGCAGCTCAGGGTCGGGTACAGATACGCAGTATTTT,CASSSGSGTDTQYF